The clone carrying this T cell receptor (beta chain) was recorded a few times. Its specificity is unknown. This sample was included in a study of T-cell reconstitution after alpha-beta-depleted transplantation in children. Preparing the TCRbeta library involved the use of unique molecular identifiers. TCRdb re-analysed the PCR reads in MiXCR, keeping a single row per CDR3 protein. The repertoire holds 500,000 to 750,000 distinct CDR3 sequences, with 10% to 15% as singletons. Germline V gene lookup returns CDR1 SQVTM and CDR2 ANQGSEA. The CDR3 totals 14 residues. With 5 bases clipped from V and 2 bases from J, the junction kept 4 bases outside the gene matches. Study outcomes and limitations: There were some patients whose high TCRbeta diversity at day 60 came from surviving recipient T cells and thymic progenitors. Hyperexpanded clones declined; after one year, newly produced T cells mostly supplied diversity. About two months after transplant, alpha-beta T cells reportedly came from several hundred expanded graft clones.

The V and J genes are TRBV29-1 and TRBJ2-2; TRBD1 aligns across 8 bases. The receptor's source is a male patient aged 10 to 17 who had a stem cell transplant for acute myeloid leukemia, so the T cells may come from the graft donor. Material: PBMCs, mostly from graft donor cells, obtained 360 days after TCRalphabeta/CD19-depleted stem cell transplant. The CDR3 region is CSVSRGPNTGELFF. As DNA, the CDR3 is TGCAGCGTTAGCAGGGGGCCCAACACCGGGGAGCTGTTTTTT.